This paragraph reports one T cell receptor (beta chain). Its cognate antigen is unknown. Sequenced by immunoSEQ multiplex PCR; TCRdb stores in-frame clones only, minus some. This table holds about 190,000 clones, roughly 82% found once. Germline CDR1 reads MNHEY; CDR2 reads SVGAGI. Trimming removed 2 bases from V and 3 bases from J; junction bases left unmatched: 9. The CDR3 loop spans 16 amino acids. From the roughly 110-subject validation cohort, which was separate from the roughly 610-subject first cohort, the donors were drawn. The data were obtained in a study of cytomegalovirus exposure and HLA in healthy donors. Study observations and caveats: The study designated roughly 150 TCR beta chains cytomegalovirus-associated. Testing in vitro showed a few CMV-associated chains specific for CMV antigens. Among TCR sequences, most were rare, though some public TCRs appeared in many donors.

This receptor was identified in a man younger than 30 in good health and CMV-seropositive. The chain has TRBV6-5 and TRBJ1-1, with 7 bases matching TRBD1. The sequenced sample was PBMCs. CDR3: CASSYVLGDSYTEAFF. Written as DNA, the CDR3 is TGTGCCAGCAGTTACGTGTTGGGGGACAGTTACACTGAAGCTTTCTTT.